A selection of T cell receptor beta chains follows, all from one sample in a study of immune reconstitution after stem cell transplant in scleroderma. TCRdb used MiXCR to reprocess the RT-PCR reads, holding one entry per CDR3 protein. The data show about 2,200 distinct CDR3 sequences, around 9.9% seen once. Sampling was conducted before or after autologous hematopoietic stem cell transplantation (not recorded which). These receptors were taken from a female donor with systemic sclerosis. Both conserved end residues are part of each CDR3. D genes are given only for firm matches. Only part of the rows carry a size: once, few, many, or a class if the clone is expanded.

TRBV2,NA,14,NA,TRBJ2-5,TGTGCCGGCAGTGTGTCGGGTGCGGAAGAGGCCCAGTACTTC,CAGSVSGAEEAQYF
TRBV27,medium-sized,14,NA,TRBJ1-1,TGTGCCAGCAGTTCCGGGACAAAGAACACTGAAGCTTTCTTT,CASSSGTKNTEAFF
TRBV2,NA,15,TRBD2,TRBJ2-1,TGTGCCAGCAGTGAAGGCCTAGCGGGGGGAGATGAGCAGTTCTTC,CASSEGLAGGDEQFF
TRBV30,NA,14,NA,TRBJ2-3,TGTGCCTGGAATGGCTTGACTGGAACAGATACGCAGTATTTT,CAWNGLTGTDTQYF
TRBV6-2/TRBV6-3,medium-sized,14,NA,TRBJ1-1,TGTGCCAGCAGTTACGGGACACCGAACACTGAAGCTTTCTTT,CASSYGTPNTEAFF
TRBV2,medium-sized,14,TRBD1,TRBJ2-7,TGTGCCAGCAGGTCGACAGGGGGCGGGTACGAGCAGTACTTC,CASRSTGGGYEQYF
TRBV12-3/TRBV12-4,medium-sized,14,NA,TRBJ1-6,TGTGCCAGCACGCGAGGAGAGCTAAATTCACCCCTCCACTTT,CASTRGELNSPLHF
TRBV5-8,medium-sized,15,NA,TRBJ1-5,TGTGCCAGCAGCCCTCGATTCGTGGGCAATCAGCCCCAGCATTTT,CASSPRFVGNQPQHF
TRBV3-1,medium-sized,14,NA,TRBJ2-7,TGTGCCAGCAGCCAATTCCTCGGTAGCTACGAGCAGTACTTC,CASSQFLGSYEQYF
TRBV4-2,medium-sized,18,TRBD2,TRBJ2-5,TGTGCCAGCAGCCAAGACCCGGCGACTAGCGGGGGCCGTGGAACCCAGTACTTC,CASSQDPATSGGRGTQYF
TRBV5-1,medium-sized,14,NA,TRBJ2-1,TGCGCCAGCAGCTTGGGGGGCAGCTACAATGAGCAGTTCTTC,CASSLGGSYNEQFF
TRBV12-3/TRBV12-4,medium-sized,15,TRBD1,TRBJ1-5,TGTGCCAGCAGTGAGACAGGGGGCTCAATCAGGCCCCAGCATTTT,CASSETGGSIRPQHF
TRBV7-9,NA,14,NA,TRBJ1-1,TGTGCCAGCAGCCACGGAAGGGAAGGTGCTGAAGCTTTCTTT,CASSHGREGAEAFF
TRBV6-2/TRBV6-3,NA,18,NA,TRBJ2-1,TGTGCCAGCAGTTCCTTTTTCGAGGGACCCTCCCAAGGCAATGAGCAGTTCTTC,CASSSFFEGPSQGNEQFF
TRBV6-2/TRBV6-3,large,16,TRBD1,TRBJ2-6,TGTGCCAGCACCCCGGGACAGATCTCTGGGGCCAACGTCCTGACTTTC,CASTPGQISGANVLTF
TRBV6-2/TRBV6-3,NA,14,TRBD2,TRBJ2-1,TGTGCCAGCAGCTCCGAGGGAGGGCACAATGAGCAGTTCTTC,CASSSEGGHNEQFF
TRBV3-1,NA,16,NA,TRBJ2-1,TGTGCCAGCAGCCAAGGCCTGGGAATTTCCTACAATGAGCAGTTCTTC,CASSQGLGISYNEQFF
TRBV7-2,medium-sized,13,NA,TRBJ1-1,TGTGCCAGCAGCATCTCTTCGGGTACTGAAGCTTTCTTT,CASSISSGTEAFF
TRBV5-1,NA,13,NA,TRBJ2-3,TGCGCCAGCAGCTTGTCGTACACAGATACGCAGTATTTT,CASSLSYTDTQYF
TRBV10-3,medium-sized,13,NA,TRBJ2-1,TGTGCCATCAGAGGAAATAGGAGCAATGAGCAGTTCTTC,CAIRGNRSNEQFF
TRBV5-5,large,16,TRBD2,TRBJ2-3,TGTGCCAGCAGCCCCTTGCCGGGGGGGAAAACAGATACGCAGTATTTT,CASSPLPGGKTDTQYF
TRBV5-1,few,14,NA,TRBJ1-2,TGCGCCAGCAGCGAAGGGACATCTAACTATGGCTACACCTTC,CASSEGTSNYGYTF
TRBV6-2/TRBV6-3,NA,15,TRBD2,TRBJ2-1,TGTGCCAGCAGTTACCTAGCGGGGCCCTACAATGAGCAGTTCTTC,CASSYLAGPYNEQFF
TRBV20-1,medium-sized,14,NA,TRBJ2-7,TGCAGTGCCAAAGGGGTAGCTGACAACTACGAGCAGTACTTC,CSAKGVADNYEQYF
TRBV4-1,large,14,NA,TRBJ2-2,TGCGCCAGCAGCCAAGGTCTCGTCCCCGGGGAGCTGTTTTTT,CASSQGLVPGELFF
TRBV10-3,NA,14,TRBD2,TRBJ2-5,TGTGCCATCAGTGCCTGGGGAGGGGCAGAGACCCAGTACTTC,CAISAWGGAETQYF
TRBV20-1,medium-sized,14,TRBD1,TRBJ2-7,TGCAGTGCTAGGATCGGGACAGCTTCCTACGAGCAGTACTTC,CSARIGTASYEQYF
TRBV20-1,medium-sized,16,TRBD2,TRBJ2-1,TGCAGTGCTAGAGATGGTAGCGGGGGGGCTTTCAATGAGCAGTTCTTC,CSARDGSGGAFNEQFF
TRBV27,medium-sized,13,NA,TRBJ1-5,TGTGCCAGCAGTTGGACAATGAATCAGCCCCAGCATTTT,CASSWTMNQPQHF
TRBV6-1,NA,15,NA,TRBJ2-3,TGTGCCAGCAGTGAAGAGACACTGAGCACAGATACGCAGTATTTT,CASSEETLSTDTQYF
TRBV19,medium-sized,14,NA,TRBJ1-5,TGTGCCACCCGGACAGATTTGAGCAATCAGCCCCAGCATTTT,CATRTDLSNQPQHF
TRBV19,medium-sized,15,TRBD2,TRBJ2-1,TGTGCCAGTAGTATAGCGGCTAGCGGGGGTGGTGAGCAGTTCTTC,CASSIAASGGGEQFF
TRBV20-1,medium-sized,14,TRBD2,TRBJ2-5,TGCAGTGCTATCACGACTAGCGGGGGTAGAACCCAGTACTTC,CSAITTSGGRTQYF
TRBV11-3,NA,13,NA,TRBJ2-3,TGTGCCAGCAGCCTCGGGGGCACAGATACGCAGTATTTT,CASSLGGTDTQYF
TRBV7-8,NA,13,TRBD1,TRBJ1-2,TGTGCCAGCAGCCCAGGGGGGGTCGGTGGCTACACCTTC,CASSPGGVGGYTF
TRBV20-1,medium-sized,13,TRBD1,TRBJ2-7,TGCAGTGCTCGACAGGGGGCGCGGTACGAGCAGTACTTC,CSARQGARYEQYF
TRBV7-7,NA,14,NA,TRBJ2-2,TGTGCTAGCAGTGTGAGGGCTTTCGACGGGGAGCTGTTTTTT,CASSVRAFDGELFF
TRBV2,medium-sized,12,NA,TRBJ2-3,TGTGCCAGCAGAGGACGGGGAGATACGCAGTATTTT,CASRGRGDTQYF
TRBV5-1,medium-sized,18,NA,TRBJ2-7,TGCGCCAGCAGCTTGGCCGTCGACGGGGGCGGCTACGGCTACGAGCAGTACTTC,CASSLAVDGGGYGYEQYF
TRBV6-2/TRBV6-3,large,13,NA,TRBJ1-2,TGTGCCAGCAGCCTAGCGTGGGGCTATGGCTACACCTTC,CASSLAWGYGYTF
TRBV12-5,few,14,NA,TRBJ1-2,TGTGCTAGTGGTTTACCGGGAACTAACTATGGCTACACCTTC,CASGLPGTNYGYTF
TRBV18,few,12,NA,TRBJ2-5,TGTGCCAGCTCAGAAACTGGACAGACCCAGTACTTC,CASSETGQTQYF
TRBV27,medium-sized,12,TRBD1,TRBJ1-1,TGTGCCAGCAGTCTCCGGACAGGGTCGACTTTCTTT,CASSLRTGSTFF
TRBV7-9,medium-sized,16,TRBD2,TRBJ2-1,TGTGCCAGCAGCTCCCGACTAGCGGGGGGCGATAATGAGCAGTTCTTC,CASSSRLAGGDNEQFF
TRBV9,medium-sized,19,NA,TRBJ2-1,TGTGCCAGCAGCCGGACAGCCGCCCCGTCCCACTACAATGAGCAGGGGCAGTTCTTC,CASSRTAAPSHYNEQGQFF
TRBV7-8,few,17,NA,TRBJ2-1,TGTGCCAGCAGCCCCCCTGGTGGGGGGCGGGCCTACAATGAGCAGTTCTTC,CASSPPGGGRAYNEQFF
TRBV7-2,medium-sized,13,NA,TRBJ2-7,TGTGCCAGCAGCGACGACAGGAGCCACGAGCAGTACTTC,CASSDDRSHEQYF
TRBV6-2/TRBV6-3,large,15,NA,TRBJ2-7,TGTGCCAGCAGTTACCTGGGAGACAGCCCCTACGAGCAGTACTTC,CASSYLGDSPYEQYF
TRBV7-6,medium-sized,13,TRBD1,TRBJ1-2,TGTGCCAGCAGCTCGCAGACAGGGTGGGGCTACACCTTC,CASSSQTGWGYTF
TRBV5-1,medium-sized,13,NA,TRBJ2-3,TGCGCCAGCAGCTTGGACCGCGAGAATACGCAGTATTTT,CASSLDRENTQYF
TRBV6-6,medium-sized,15,NA,TRBJ1-6,TGTGCCACAGACCCACGGCGACGGCCGAATTCACCCCTCCACTTT,CATDPRRRPNSPLHF
TRBV12-3/TRBV12-4,medium-sized,17,TRBD1,TRBJ2-1,TGTGCCAGCACCCCGGGACAGGGTTTTGTAATGGGCAATGAGCAGTTCTTC,CASTPGQGFVMGNEQFF
TRBV14,few,16,NA,TRBJ1-1,TGTGCCAGCAGCCAACGGGGTAGGGGCGGACTTACTGAAGCTTTCTTT,CASSQRGRGGLTEAFF
TRBV15,medium-sized,13,TRBD2,TRBJ2-7,TGTGCCACCAGTCTCGGGCCAGCGGGAATTCTGGTCTTC,CATSLGPAGILVF
TRBV20-1,medium-sized,11,NA,TRBJ1-2,TGCAGTGCTTACTGGCGGGGTGGCTACACCTTC,CSAYWRGGYTF
TRBV20-1,medium-sized,16,TRBD1,TRBJ1-2,TGCAGTGCTAATCGACAGGGGGCGCCAGCTAACTATGGCTACACCTTC,CSANRQGAPANYGYTF
TRBV6-2/TRBV6-3,large,15,NA,TRBJ2-5,TGTGCCAGCAGCCCCGGCATCCTGAACCAAGAGACCCAGTACTTC,CASSPGILNQETQYF
TRBV7-6,NA,14,TRBD1,TRBJ1-2,TGTGCCAGCAGCACCGTGACAGGGGTGGATGGCTACACCTTC,CASSTVTGVDGYTF
TRBV19,NA,12,NA,TRBJ2-7,TGTGCCAGTAGTATTAACGGTTACGAGCAGTACTTC,CASSINGYEQYF
TRBV18,NA,17,NA,TRBJ1-4,TGTGCCAGCTCACCACCTCCTGGGACAAGAAAGTCGGAAAAACTGTTTTTT,CASSPPPGTRKSEKLFF